Sequencing of this T cell receptor beta chain was carried out in a study of low-dose radiotherapy and immunotherapy resistance in tumors. With a constant-region primer and a V-primer adapter, TCRs were subjected to around 18 PCR cycles of amplification. TCRdb recomputed calls from the reads with MiXCR, one row per CDR3 protein. The sample has under 60,000 distinct CDR3 sequences, roughly 31% seen once; the top ten hold 7.5% to 9.5%. Time point reported: after trial treatment. This sample's treatment: LDRT plus nivolumab, ipilimumab, low-dose cyclophosphamide and aspirin (RACIN trial). Germline loops: CDR1 MNHNS, CDR2 SASEGT. The V end was cut by 5 bases, the J end by 3 bases, with 14 bases between. The CDR3 spans 14 residues.

This TCR derives from a male donor with rectosigmoid adenocarcinoma. Here the sequenced sample was PBMCs, taken after low-dose radiotherapy plus immunotherapy. V gene TRBV6-1 combines with J gene TRBJ2-7; unclear D gene. CDR3 amino acids: CASSYRAYDYEQYF. The CDR3 DNA reads as TGTGCCAGCAGTTACCGGGCATATGACTACGAGCAGTACTTC.